This T cell receptor beta chain was captured in a study of cytomegalovirus exposure and HLA in healthy donors (dated by TCRdb to 2017 to 2019). Regarding the study in general: An earlier analysis of some 600 of the donors reported 250 to 350 Gb of sequence data and some 110 million unique TCR beta sequences obtained from roughly 180 million T cells. An early release that covered about 600 HLA-typed donors contained around 300 gigabases of sequencing data and roughly 84 million unique TCR sequences. Among the roughly 400 genotyped donors, 81% belonged to the genetic ancestry cluster associated with self-reported Caucasian donors. The aim of the study was to test whether cataloging public T cell receptors could identify signatures of past pathogen exposure. Using immunosequencing, the study profiled T cell repertoires from 500 to 800 subjects and related those repertoires to cytomegalovirus serostatus. Besides the first cohort of some 670 subjects, a separate validation cohort made up of over a hundred different subjects was used. To predict cytomegalovirus infection status, the study brought together high-throughput TCR immunosequencing, statistical association of individual TCRs with disease status, and machine learning. A later analysis re-examined previously published TCR beta repertoires from more than 650 donors and added high-resolution HLA genotyping to investigate patterns of TCR occurrence. In the later analysis, no new phenotypic data were used to find candidate immune exposures; instead, reliance was placed on TCR beta sequences and their occurrence across donors. An earlier analysis of 450 to 750 of the donors used high-throughput TCR beta sequencing to judge whether each TCR beta V gene segment behaved as functional or pseudogenic. Donor age, sex, ethnicity and CMV serostatus were compiled together with the repertoire data. A later genetic analysis used genome-wide SNP genotypes for about 65% of the roughly 700 donors, treating that subset as a discovery cohort. Every repertoire in the discovery cohort had been generated on one and the same sequencing platform. Both class I and class II loci were covered by HLA typing, at four-digit resolution. Typing coverage varied by locus: about 629-630 donors for A, B, C, DRB1 and DQB1; roughly 560 for DQA1; over 600 for DPA1; roughly 450 for DPB1. A few DR-DQ haplotypes were treated as single units for association and clustering because of strong linkage in the cohort. Across under 500 genotyped donors of the cohort, an average of approximately 240,000 unique TCR beta nucleotide sequences per donor were sequenced, and about a sixth of those sequences were non-productive.

This clone was recorded only once. Its antigen remains unidentified. No much larger clone is present one base from it, and per-base qualities are unavailable. Here is what the overall study found, with its caveats: A cluster of highly shared sequence variants was judged likely to be a technical artifact of the sequencing pipeline. Assigning TCR associations to individual alleles was difficult when HLA alleles, especially DR and DQ, strongly co-occurred. According to a later analysis, TCR association rates differed among HLA loci, with DRB1 alleles showing the most associated TCRs and HLA-C alleles showing the fewest. A further reported finding was that TCR beta sequences accurately predicted the HLA-A and HLA-B alleles for most subjects in the first cohort. The 87-base-pair reads could not distinguish some IMGT-functional V segments, including TRBV6-2 and TRBV6-3, so those segments were excluded. A later genetic analysis associated a missense DCLRE1C variant with V-gene and J-gene trimming of TCR beta chains, and an independent cohort replicated the association. In a later analysis, most CMV-associated TCR beta chains were found to appear HLA-restricted, with HLA associations seemingly driven largely by CMV exposure. A later genetic analysis reported fewer N-insertions in productive TCRs among donors in an Asian-associated ancestry cluster than the roughly 700-donor mean. In the study, 150 to 200 TCR beta chains were listed as associated with cytomegalovirus. The classifier was reported to diagnose cytomegalovirus status with high specificity and sensitivity in both the original and validation cohorts. In vitro tests confirmed that a few of the cytomegalovirus-associated TCR beta chains recognize cytomegalovirus antigens. An earlier analysis of 587 of the donors showed that most TCR beta V segments appeared in productive rearrangements either about 87% or about 30% of the time, which broadly matched IMGT annotations. The cohort was sequenced for TCR beta chains only, and without alpha or paired-chain data the features that could be detected were limited. Correlated functional status among segregating V segments might be attributable to linkage disequilibrium, but an unknown experimental factor could not be ruled out. Specific HLA alleles were associated with 15,000 to 20,000 TCR beta sequences at a false discovery rate of 0.05 in a later analysis. Roughly uniform sequencing depth across donors was assumed in presence/absence analyses, although this assumption may not hold. Several of the top co-occurrence clusters appeared to be linked to parvovirus B19, influenza, CMV and Epstein-Barr virus, according to a later analysis. Because counts were too low, about 18 rarely observed V segments, including chromosome 9 orphons, were left out of the earlier analysis of some 640 of the donors. Because some donors lacked HLA typing at each locus, the association tests relied only on the typed subset. Across donors, most TCR sequences were observed very rarely, whereas some public TCRs were present in many individuals. In a later analysis, HLA-associated TCR beta chains were found to be more clonally expanded and to have lower generation probabilities than equally common non-associated chains. It was suggested by the authors that the approach could potentially be generalized to other disease states and immunological phenotypes. Immune exposure information for the cohort was limited to CMV serostatus.

Library prep was done by the immunoSEQ multiplex PCR assay. For the multiplex PCR, a mixture combining 60 forward primers for TCR Vbeta segments and 13 reverse primers for TCR Jbeta segments was used. The CDR3 region of rearranged TCR beta genes was amplified from genomic DNA by a multiplex PCR assay. The amplified TCR beta libraries were sequenced on the Illumina HiSeq System as 87-base-pair reads. As for the original processing: A later analysis counted 75 million to 100 million unique TCR beta chains across the 666 repertoires, and around 9.9 million of these chains were shared by at least two donors. A nearest-neighbor algorithm error-corrected the raw reads and collapsed the reads into unique sequences, merging closely related sequences to remove PCR and sequencing errors. Alignment of CDR3 sequences to IMGT reference sequences was used to assign V, D and J gene segments. For a sequence to be retained, at least a six-nucleotide match to both a V gene segment and a J gene segment was required. Rearrangements were classified as productive when the CDR3 lacked stop codons and remained in frame with V and J, and all other rearrangements were classified as non-productive. Following IMGT convention, CDR3 was defined as the stretch from the second conserved V-encoded cysteine up to the conserved J-encoded phenylalanine. The earlier analysis of 500 to 750 of the donors excluded any sequence lacking an unambiguous match to a single V gene segment. In an earlier analysis of about 590 of the donors, a V segment was called functional when productive rearrangements were above 56.7%, and segregating when the standard deviation between donors exceeded 5%. To diagnose cytomegalovirus status from the catalog of TCR beta chain sequences, a statistical classification framework was built. V and J gene assignment, in a later analysis, came from comparing TCR nucleotide sequences with IMGT/GENE-DB human TR gene sequences. A later analysis assigned CDR3 sequences and most-parsimonious VDJ recombination scenarios with the TCRdist pipeline. In a later analysis, each TCR beta chain was defined by its CDR3 amino acid sequence together with its V-gene family, and reads without a unique V-gene family were excluded. In a later analysis, 450 to 600 highly shared, low-generation-probability nucleotide sequences were removed to address suspected cross-contamination and a sequencing artifact. A later analysis calculated a clonal expansion index for each public chain from normalized within-repertoire ranks of inferred template counts. In a later analysis, generation probabilities were computed using a VDJ recombination model fitted to out-of-frame rearrangements, and the results were checked against IGoR. In a later analysis, hypergeometric tests were used to score TCR-TCR, TCR-HLA and TCR-CMV co-occurrence, with a repertoire-size bias correction applied to TCR pairs. In a later analysis, false discovery rates were estimated by permuting HLA or CMV assignments 20 times. In a later analysis, co-occurring TCRs were grouped using DBSCAN, with TCRdist sequence similarity added in when clustering inside HLA-allele-positive subsets. Repertoires with fewer than 30,000 or more than 120,000 public chains were left out of co-occurrence clustering, as were five repertoires with anomalous nucleotide sharing. Held by TCRdb, this immuneACCESS table contains in-frame sequences only and omits some clones. Under half of the omission traces to an unresolved V gene where checked; the cause of the rest is unknown. The D gene and trimming were derived from the DNA, and the V and J assignments and clone size from that table. The sample yields about 38,000 clones; roughly 64% were counted once. The top ten hold roughly 18% of the sample.

V was cut back by 3 bases and J by 8 bases, leaving a gap of 13 bases between them. The CDR3 holds 13 amino acids from the cysteine to the phenylalanine. Just CDR3 DNA is preserved here, 39 bases in frame from base 1. In the germline V gene (reference sequence), CDR1 corresponds to LNHDA and CDR2 to SQIVND. In total, approximately 700 healthy bone marrow donors made up the cohort. At the time of sampling, all cohort members were nominally healthy, though unrecorded immune exposures were likely present. The donor was CMV seropositive and belonged to the group of about 290 seropositive cohort members. A peripheral blood sample was provided by each donor, and peripheral blood mononuclear cells were used for TCR beta sequencing. Genomic DNA was extracted from the blood cell samples with the Qiagen DNeasy Blood Extraction Kit.

This receptor was obtained from a man aged 50 or older in good health and CMV-seropositive. The rearranged chain carries TRBV19 and TRBJ1-2, and possibly TRBD1, on 6 matching bases. Sequenced sample: PBMCs. For the CDR3, the sequence is CASSISGVDGYTF. The DNA sequence reads TGTGCCAGTAGTATTTCAGGGGTCGACGGCTACACCTTC.